The entry below describes one T cell receptor (beta chain). One entry per CDR3 protein, called by TCRdb with MiXCR from the 5' RACE reads. The table includes over 95,000 distinct CDR3 sequences, 10% to 14% detected once. This CDR3 has 17 residues. The germline V gene has CDR1 SGHDN and CDR2 FVKESK. The V and J ends lost 2 bases and 1 base, in that order; junction bases with no gene match: 6. The data derive from a study of spatial heterogeneity in lung cancer. As to time point: blood at routine non-recurrence follow-up after resection. The receptor's source is a female donor with early-stage non-small cell lung cancer. The source was PBMCs, collected at follow-up. The chain recombines TRBV14 with TRBJ1-4, with TRBD1 matching over 8 bases. In nucleotides, the CDR3 is TGTGCCAGCAGCCAAAGACAGGGGATGCAAACTAATGAAAAACTGTTTTTT. This codes for CASSQRQGMQTNEKLFF.